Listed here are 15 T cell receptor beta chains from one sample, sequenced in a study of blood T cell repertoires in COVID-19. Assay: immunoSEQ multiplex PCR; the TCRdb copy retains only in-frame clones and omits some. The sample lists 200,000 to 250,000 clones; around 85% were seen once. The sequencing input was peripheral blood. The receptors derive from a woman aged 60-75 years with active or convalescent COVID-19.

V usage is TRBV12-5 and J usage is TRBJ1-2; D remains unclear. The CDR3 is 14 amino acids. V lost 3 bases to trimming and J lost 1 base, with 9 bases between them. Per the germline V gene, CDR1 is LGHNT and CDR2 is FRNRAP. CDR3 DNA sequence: TGTGCTAGTGGTTTCTCCGCAGATAACTATGGCTACACCTTC. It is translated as CASGFSADNYGYTF.

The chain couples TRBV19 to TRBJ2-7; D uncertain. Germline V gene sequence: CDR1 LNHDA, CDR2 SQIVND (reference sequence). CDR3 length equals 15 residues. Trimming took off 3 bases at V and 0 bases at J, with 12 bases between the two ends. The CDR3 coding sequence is TGTGCCAGTAGTATCGCGCCAATAGACTCCTACGAGCAGTACTTC. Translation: CASSIAPIDSYEQYF.

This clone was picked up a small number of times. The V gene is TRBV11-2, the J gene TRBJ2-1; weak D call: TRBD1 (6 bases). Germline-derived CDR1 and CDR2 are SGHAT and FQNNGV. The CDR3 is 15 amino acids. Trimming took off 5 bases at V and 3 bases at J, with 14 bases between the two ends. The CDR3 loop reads CASSDRDTYYNEQFF. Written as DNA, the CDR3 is TGTGCCAGCAGCGACCGGGACACGTACTACAATGAGCAGTTCTTC.

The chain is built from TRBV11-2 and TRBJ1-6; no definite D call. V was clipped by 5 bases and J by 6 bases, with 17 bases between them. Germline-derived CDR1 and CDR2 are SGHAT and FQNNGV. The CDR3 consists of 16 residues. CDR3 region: CASSPPPATPNSPLHF. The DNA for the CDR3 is TGTGCCAGCAGCCCCCCCCCAGCGACTCCTAATTCACCCCTCCACTTT. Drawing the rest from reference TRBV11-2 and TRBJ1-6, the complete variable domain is EAGVAQSPRYKIIEKRQSVAFWCNPISGHATLYWYQQILGQGPKLLIQFQNNGVVDDSQLPKDRFSAERLKGVDSTLKIQPAKLEDSAVYLCASSPPPATPNSPLHFGNGTRLTVT.

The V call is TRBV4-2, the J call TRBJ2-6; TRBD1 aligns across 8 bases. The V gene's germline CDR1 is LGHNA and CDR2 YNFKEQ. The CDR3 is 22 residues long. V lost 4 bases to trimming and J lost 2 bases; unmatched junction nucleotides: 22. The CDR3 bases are TGTGCCAGCAGCCCTCGATATGGGGTGGGGAGACAGGGGATCCCTGGGGCCAACGTCCTGACTTTC. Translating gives CASSPRYGVGRQGIPGANVLTF.

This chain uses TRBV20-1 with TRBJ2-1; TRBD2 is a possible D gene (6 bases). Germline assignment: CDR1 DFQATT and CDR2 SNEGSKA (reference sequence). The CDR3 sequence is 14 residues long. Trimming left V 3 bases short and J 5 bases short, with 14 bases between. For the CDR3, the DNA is TGCAGTGCTAGTGGGGCTAGCGCGGACAATGAGCAGTTCTTC. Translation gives CSASGASADNEQFF.

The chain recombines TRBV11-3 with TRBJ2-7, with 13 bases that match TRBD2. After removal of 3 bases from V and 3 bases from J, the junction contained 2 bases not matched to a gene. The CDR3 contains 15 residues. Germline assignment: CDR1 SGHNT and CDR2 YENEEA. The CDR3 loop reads CASSFRTSGSYEQYF. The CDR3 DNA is TGTGCCAGCAGCTTCCGGACTAGCGGGAGCTACGAGCAGTACTTC.

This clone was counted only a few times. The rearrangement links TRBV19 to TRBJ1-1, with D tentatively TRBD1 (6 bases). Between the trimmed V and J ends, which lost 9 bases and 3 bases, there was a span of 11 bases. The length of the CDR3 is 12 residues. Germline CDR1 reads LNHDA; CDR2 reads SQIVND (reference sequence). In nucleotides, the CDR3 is TGTGCCAGCACCTACAGGGACACTGAAGCTTTCTTT. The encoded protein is CASTYRDTEAFF.

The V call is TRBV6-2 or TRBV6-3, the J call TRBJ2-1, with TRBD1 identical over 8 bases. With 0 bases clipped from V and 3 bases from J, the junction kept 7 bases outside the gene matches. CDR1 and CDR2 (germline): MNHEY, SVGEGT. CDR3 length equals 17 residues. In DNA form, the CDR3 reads TGTGCCAGCAGTTACTCTAGACAGGGGAAGGGCTACAATGAGCAGTTCTTC. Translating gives CASSYSRQGKGYNEQFF.

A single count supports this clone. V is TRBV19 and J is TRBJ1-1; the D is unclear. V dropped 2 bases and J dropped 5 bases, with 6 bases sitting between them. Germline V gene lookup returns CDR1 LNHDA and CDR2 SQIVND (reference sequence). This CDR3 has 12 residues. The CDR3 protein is CASSITGTEAFF. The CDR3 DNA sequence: TGTGCCAGTAGTATAACCGGGACTGAAGCTTTCTTT.

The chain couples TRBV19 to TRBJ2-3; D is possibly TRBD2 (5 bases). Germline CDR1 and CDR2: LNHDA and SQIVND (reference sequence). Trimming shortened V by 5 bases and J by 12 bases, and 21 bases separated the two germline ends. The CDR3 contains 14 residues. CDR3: CASSSGNSGRNQYF. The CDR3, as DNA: TGTGCCAGTAGTTCAGGAAACAGCGGAAGAAACCAGTATTTT.

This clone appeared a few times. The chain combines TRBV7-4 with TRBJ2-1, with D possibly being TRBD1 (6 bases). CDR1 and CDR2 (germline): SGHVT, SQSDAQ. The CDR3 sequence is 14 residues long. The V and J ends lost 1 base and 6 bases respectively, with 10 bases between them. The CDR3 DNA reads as TGTGCCAGCAGCTTAGTGGCAGGGGCCAATGAGCAGTTCTTC. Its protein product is CASSLVAGANEQFF.

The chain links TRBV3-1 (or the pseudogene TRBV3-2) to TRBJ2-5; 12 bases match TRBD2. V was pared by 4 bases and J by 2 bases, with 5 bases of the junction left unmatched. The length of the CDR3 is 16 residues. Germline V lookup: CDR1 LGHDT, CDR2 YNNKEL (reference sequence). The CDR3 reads CASSPRTSGMQETQYF. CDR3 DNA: TGTGCCAGCAGCCCTCGGACTAGCGGGATGCAAGAGACCCAGTACTTC.

The CDR3 DNA sequence: TGTGCCAGCAGCTATCTCACAGGGGGCGTAGGGACTGAAGCTTTCTTT. This gives the protein CASSYLTGGVGTEAFF. The J gene is TRBJ1-1, the V gene TRBV5-6; 9 bases are a match to TRBD1. V trimming: 3 bases; J trimming: 5 bases; junction bases outside the gene matches: 11. Germline CDR1 is SGHDT and CDR2 is YYEEEE. The CDR3 totals 16 residues. Drawing the rest from reference TRBV5-6 and TRBJ1-1, the complete variable domain is DAGVTQSPTHLIKTRGQQVTLRCSPKSGHDTVSWYQQALGQGPQFIFQYYEEEERQRGNFPDRFSGHQFPNYSSELNVNALLLGDSALYLCASSYLTGGVGTEAFFGQGTRLTVV.

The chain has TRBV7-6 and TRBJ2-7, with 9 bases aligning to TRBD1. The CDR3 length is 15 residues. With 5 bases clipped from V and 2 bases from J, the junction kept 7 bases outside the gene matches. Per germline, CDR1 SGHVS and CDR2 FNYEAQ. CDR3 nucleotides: TGTGCCAGCAGCCCCGGGACAGGGCGAGCCTACGAGCAGTACTTC. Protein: CASSPGTGRAYEQYF.